Shown below are 31 T cell receptor beta chains from a single sample sequenced in a study of blood T cell repertoires in COVID-19. Assay: immunoSEQ multiplex PCR; the TCRdb copy retains only in-frame clones and omits some. The sample consists of 95,000 to 150,000 clones, around 90% of them appearing once. Material for sequencing was peripheral blood. The receptors originated from an older woman with COVID-19, enrolled during active disease.

As for this clone: Other DNA sequences in the sample encode the same CDR3. CDR3 region: CASSLGQGNQPQHF. CDR3 in DNA: TGTGCCAGCTCATTGGGACAGGGCAATCAGCCCCAGCATTTT. This rearrangement joins TRBV18 to TRBJ1-5; 8 bases are shared with TRBD1. The CDR3 covers 14 residues. Germline trimming cut 5 bases from V and 2 bases from J; bases unmatched to any gene: 2. From germline, CDR1 is KGHSH and CDR2 LQKENI. Full variable domain (remainder filled in from reference TRBV18 and TRBJ1-5): NAGVMQNPRHLVRRRGQEARLRCSPMKGHSHVYWYRQLPEEGLKFMVYLQKENIIDESGMPKERFSAEFPKEGPSILRIQQVVRGDSAAYFCASSLGQGNQPQHFGDGTRLSIL.

The chain joins TRBV11-2 to TRBJ1-3, with D possibly being TRBD1 (5 bases). Germline V lookup: CDR1 SGHAT, CDR2 FQNNGV. The CDR3 sequence is 15 residues long. V was cut by 1 base and J by 1 base, with 8 bases left in between. The chain's CDR3 is CASSLGQSSGNTIYF. As DNA, the CDR3 is TGTGCCAGCAGCTTAGGACAGAGTTCTGGAAACACCATATATTTT.

The chain links TRBV4-1 to TRBJ2-7; D gene ambiguous. The CDR3 loop spans 14 amino acids. Trimming shortened V by 1 base and J by 2 bases, and 9 bases separated the two germline ends. Per the germline V gene, CDR1 is MGHRA and CDR2 is YSYEKL. The CDR3 protein is CASSQVVGPYEQYF. DNA of the CDR3: TGCGCCAGCAGCCAAGTAGTCGGTCCCTACGAGCAGTACTTC.

The chain joins TRBV18 to TRBJ2-7, with 7 bases matching TRBD1. Germline-derived CDR1 and CDR2 are KGHSH and LQKENI. V trimming: 3 bases; J trimming: 2 bases; junction bases outside the gene matches: 4. CDR3 length equals 14 residues. DNA for the CDR3: TGTGCCAGCTCACCGGGGACAGCTCCCTACGAGCAGTACTTC. Its protein product is CASSPGTAPYEQYF.

V usage is TRBV3-1 (or the pseudogene TRBV3-2) and J usage is TRBJ2-5; perhaps TRBD1 as D (5 bases). V was shortened by 0 bases and J by 7 bases, with 15 bases between the two germline ends. Germline-derived CDR1 and CDR2 are LGHDT and YNNKEL (reference sequence). The CDR3 is 15 amino acids. The CDR3 DNA follows: TGTGCCAGCAGCCAAGAAGGGGTAAGCGTTGCGACCCAGTACTTC. It is translated as CASSQEGVSVATQYF.

A single count supports this clone. The rearrangement uses TRBV5-1 and TRBJ1-5; 9 bases fit TRBD1. J gave up 7 bases and V 4 bases, and 6 bases lay outside the gene matches. The germline gives CDR1 SGHRS, CDR2 YFSETQ. The length of the CDR3 is 14 residues. CDR3: CASSLGTGPQPQHF. The CDR3 bases are TGCGCCAGCAGCCTCGGGACAGGGCCCCAGCCCCAGCATTTT.

The table lists this clone with a count of one. V is TRBV7-2 and J is TRBJ1-4; a possible D gene is TRBD1 (5 bases). CDR3 length: 14 amino acids. The V gene's germline CDR1 is SGHTA and CDR2 FQGNSA. Between the trimmed V and J ends, which lost 0 bases and 5 bases, there was a span of 7 bases. CDR3 sequence: CASSLAGQNEKLFF. CDR3 bases: TGTGCCAGCAGCTTAGCGGGGCAGAATGAAAAACTGTTTTTT.

The chain joins TRBV27 to TRBJ2-1, with 8 bases fitting TRBD1. This CDR3 is 17 amino acids long. CDR1 and CDR2 (germline): MNHEY, SMNVEV (reference sequence). Unmatched junction bases numbered 12, after V lost 4 bases and J lost 4 bases. The chain's CDR3 is CASSYGQGFDTYNEQFF. In DNA form, the CDR3 reads TGTGCCAGCAGTTACGGACAGGGATTTGATACTTACAATGAGCAGTTCTTC.

The J gene is TRBJ1-1, the V gene TRBV10-1, with a possible D match to TRBD1 (6 bases). CDR1 is WNHNN, CDR2 SYGVQD, per germline (reference sequence). V shed 0 bases and J shed 3 bases, with 20 bases lying between them. CDR3 size: 18 residues. CDR3 residues: CASSESGRGGTMHTEAFF. The CDR3 DNA reads as TGCGCCAGCAGTGAGTCGGGCAGGGGAGGGACCATGCACACTGAAGCTTTCTTT.

The V gene is TRBV15, the J gene TRBJ1-1; 7 bases align to TRBD1. V trimming: 0 bases; J trimming: 3 bases; junction bases outside the gene matches: 4. The length of the CDR3 is 15 residues. Per germline, CDR1 LNHNV and CDR2 YYDKDF (reference sequence). The CDR3, as DNA: TGTGCCACCAGCAGAGATCGACAGGGTTACACTGAAGCTTTCTTT. Protein: CATSRDRQGYTEAFF.

The chain is built from TRBV19 and TRBJ1-3, with a weak D call TRBD1 (6 bases). CDR3 length: 16 residues. V lost 3 bases to trimming and J lost 0 bases, with 12 bases between them. Germline V lookup: CDR1 LNHDA, CDR2 SQIVND (reference sequence). As DNA, the CDR3 is TGTGCCAGTAGTATCCCAGGGGCTAGCTCTGGAAACACCATATATTTT. Protein product: CASSIPGASSGNTIYF.

The rearrangement links TRBV19 to TRBJ1-5; no reliable D call. Germline assignment: CDR1 LNHDA and CDR2 SQIVND (reference sequence). The CDR3 length is 16 residues. Trimming shortened V by 2 bases and J by 3 bases, and 14 bases separated the two germline ends. The CDR3 here is CASSISGSEPNQPQHF. The CDR3 DNA follows: TGTGCCAGTAGTATAAGCGGCAGCGAACCCAATCAGCCCCAGCATTTT.

V and J are TRBV5-4 and TRBJ2-7; 7 nucleotides align to TRBD1. V lost 3 bases, J lost 0 bases, and 6 bases stayed unmatched. There are 15 residues in the CDR3. Per the germline V gene, CDR1 is SGHNT and CDR2 is YYREEE (reference sequence). The CDR3 here is CASSSGQASSYEQYF. The DNA for the CDR3 is TGTGCCAGCAGCTCTGGACAGGCAAGCTCCTACGAGCAGTACTTC. Using reference TRBV5-4 and TRBJ2-7 for the parts outside the CDR3, the full variable domain is ETGVTQSPTHLIKTRGQQVTLRCSSQSGHNTVSWYQQALGQGPQFIFQYYREEENGRGNFPPRFSGLQFPNYSSELNVNALELDDSALYLCASSSGQASSYEQYFGPGTRLTVT.

The rearrangement joins TRBV27 to TRBJ1-1, with TRBD1 matching over 9 bases. Trimming at V came to 2 bases and at J to 8 bases, leaving 0 bases not matched to a gene. Looked up from germline, CDR1 is MNHEY and CDR2 is SMNVEV (reference sequence). The CDR3 has 12 amino acids. CDR3 region: CASSLGTGEAFF. The CDR3 coding sequence is TGTGCCAGCAGTTTAGGGACAGGGGAAGCTTTCTTT.

This clone has just a few counts. V gene TRBV7-9 combines with J gene TRBJ1-2; perhaps TRBD1 as D (6 bases). Germline values: CDR1 SEHNR, CDR2 FQNEAQ (reference sequence). Trimming left V 2 bases short and J 8 bases short, with 12 bases between. This CDR3 spans 13 amino acids. The CDR3 loop reads CASSLIQGYGYTF. The CDR3 DNA is TGTGCCAGCAGCTTAATACAGGGATACGGCTACACCTTC. Using reference TRBV7-9 and TRBJ1-2 for the parts outside the CDR3, the full variable domain is DTGVSQNPRHKITKRGQNVTFRCDPISEHNRLYWYRQTLGQGPEFLTYFQNEAQLEKSRLLSDRFSAERPKGSFSTLEIQRTEQGDSAMYLCASSLIQGYGYTFGSGTRLTVV.

This chain connects TRBV4-3 to TRBJ1-1; TRBD1 agrees at 10 bases. Germline CDR1 is LGHNA and CDR2 is YSLEER. Trimming removed 0 bases from V and 1 base from J; junction bases left unmatched: 11. This CDR3 spans 19 amino acids. CDR3 nucleotides: TGCGCCAGCAGCCAAGAAACCGCCGGGACAGGGGCGAAGAACACTGAAGCTTTCTTT. This sequence encodes CASSQETAGTGAKNTEAFF.

The chain joins TRBV12-3 or TRBV12-4 to TRBJ1-1; tentatively, D is TRBD1 (6 bases). The CDR3 totals 11 residues. Trimming left V 6 bases short and J 4 bases short, with 6 bases between. The CDR3 DNA reads TGTGCCAGCAGGGGGGCCACTGAAGCTTTCTTT. The encoded protein is CASRGATEAFF.

The V gene is TRBV6-5, the J gene TRBJ2-1, with TRBD2 matching over 14 bases. The CDR3 has 15 residues. Looked up from germline, CDR1 is MNHEY and CDR2 is SVGAGI. J gave up 12 bases and V 5 bases, and 9 bases lay outside the gene matches. CDR3 sequence (DNA): TGTGCCAGCAGTACGCCCGGACTAGCGGGGGGAGTGCAGTTCTTC. It yields the protein CASSTPGLAGGVQFF.

The rearrangement links TRBV7-3 to TRBJ1-2; the match to TRBD1 covers 12 bases. Germline-derived CDR1 and CDR2 are SGHTA and FQGTGA. The CDR3 sequence is 16 residues long. The V segment lost 1 base and the J segment 7 bases; nucleotides outside the gene matches: 7. DNA of the CDR3: TGTGCCAGCAGCTTAAACCCTGGGACAGGGGGCGTTGGCTACACCTTC. Amino acid sequence: CASSLNPGTGGVGYTF.

J is TRBJ1-2 and V is TRBV9; no clear D gene. The V end was cut by 2 bases, the J end by 4 bases, with 9 bases between. The CDR3 totals 13 residues. Germline V gene data show CDR1 as SGDLS and CDR2 as YYNGEE. The CDR3 region is CASSVGRTYGYTF. The DNA of the CDR3 is TGTGCCAGCAGCGTGGGCAGAACCTATGGCTACACCTTC.

J is TRBJ1-5 and V is TRBV4-2; tentatively, D is TRBD1 (5 bases). Germline loops: CDR1 LGHNA, CDR2 YNFKEQ. The CDR3 covers 16 residues. Trimming cost V 1 base and J 7 bases, with 17 bases left between them. The CDR3: CASSQGLGRGGQPQHF. CDR3 bases: TGTGCCAGCAGCCAAGGGCTTGGAAGGGGCGGCCAGCCCCAGCATTTT.

The sample holds a few counts of this clone. The chain is built from TRBV4-2 and TRBJ2-1; 7 bases map to TRBD2. CDR3 size: 17 residues. In germline, CDR1 is LGHNA, CDR2 YNFKEQ. After removal of 4 bases from V and 7 bases from J, the junction contained 16 bases not matched to a gene. DNA for the CDR3: TGTGCCAGCAGCCTGAGGGGTTTAGCGGGTTCGGGTAATGAGCAGTTCTTC. It specifies CASSLRGLAGSGNEQFF.

V gene TRBV30 combines with J gene TRBJ1-4, with TRBD1 identical over 9 bases. CDR3 length: 13 residues. The germline CDR1 and CDR2 sequences are GTSNPN and SVGIG (reference sequence). V shed 5 bases, J shed 7 bases, and the junction held 5 bases outside the gene matches. CDR3 nucleotide sequence: TGTGCCTGGTCGTACAGGGGGCTTGAAAAACTGTTTTTT. It yields the protein CAWSYRGLEKLFF.

The rearrangement links TRBV5-1 to TRBJ1-2, with 8 bases matching TRBD1. This CDR3 is 13 amino acids long. V lost 2 bases, J lost 6 bases, and 3 bases stayed unmatched. Looked up from germline, CDR1 is SGHRS and CDR2 is YFSETQ. CDR3 sequence reads: CASSFQGAHGYTF. Here the CDR3 DNA reads TGCGCCAGCAGCTTTCAGGGGGCCCATGGCTACACCTTC.

The rearrangement joins TRBV6-2 or TRBV6-3 to TRBJ1-6, with TRBD1 identical over 8 bases. Germline CDR1 MNHEY, CDR2 SVGEGT. The V and J ends lost 2 bases and 7 bases, in that order; junction bases with no gene match: 1. The CDR3 runs 14 residues. Here the CDR3 DNA reads TGTGCCAGCAGTTACACAGGGGGAAATTCACCCCTCCACTTT. This sequence encodes CASSYTGGNSPLHF.

The chain joins TRBV9 to TRBJ1-1; no firm D call. Trimming pared 0 bases from V and 1 base from J, leaving 7 bases between. The CDR3 spans 14 residues. Germline V CDR1 and CDR2: SGDLS, YYNGEE. CDR3 region: CASSVGAPNTEAFF. The CDR3 DNA reads as TGTGCCAGCAGCGTAGGGGCACCGAACACTGAAGCTTTCTTT.

The chain links TRBV5-8 to TRBJ2-3, with 15 nucleotides matching TRBD2. There are 17 residues in the CDR3. Per germline, CDR1 SGHTS and CDR2 YDEGEE. V shed 4 bases, J shed 3 bases, and the junction held 6 bases outside the gene matches. The CDR3 DNA reads as TGTGCCAGCAGCCAAGGACTAGCGGGGGGGAGGACAGATACGCAGTATTTT. It codes for CASSQGLAGGRTDTQYF.

The rearrangement uses TRBV5-1 and TRBJ2-7, with D possibly TRBD1 on 6 matching bases. This CDR3 comprises 14 residues. V was clipped by 4 bases and J by 1 base, with 12 bases between them. Looked up from germline, CDR1 is SGHRS and CDR2 is YFSETQ. The CDR3 DNA reads TGCGCCAGCAGCGCACAGGGCCCTTCCTACGAGCAGTACTTC. Protein sequence: CASSAQGPSYEQYF.

CDR3 protein: CASRLAEKNTEAFF. The CDR3 DNA reads TGTGCAAGTCGCTTAGCGGAGAAGAACACTGAAGCTTTCTTT. J is TRBJ1-1 and V is TRBV12-2. TRBV12-2 corresponds to a pseudogene. CDR3 length: 14 amino acids.

The chain is built from TRBV7-3 and TRBJ2-3, with 10 bases fitting TRBD2. V trimming: 4 bases; J trimming: 2 bases; junction bases outside the gene matches: 9. The length of the CDR3 is 17 residues. CDR1 is SGHTA, CDR2 FQGTGA, per germline. Here the CDR3 reads CASSSRRTSGDTDTQYF. CDR3 sequence (DNA): TGTGCCAGCAGCTCACGACGGACTAGCGGAGACACAGATACGCAGTATTTT.

This chain's CDR3 is CASSPRENEKLFF. Written as DNA, the CDR3 is TGCGCCAGCAGCCCCCGGGAGAATGAAAAACTGTTTTTT. The genes are TRBV5-1 and TRBJ1-4; D uncertain. The CDR3 covers 13 residues. Germline CDR1 reads SGHRS; CDR2 reads YFSETQ. The V and J ends lost 4 bases and 5 bases respectively, with 9 bases between them. The full variable domain, in which reference TRBV5-1 and TRBJ1-4 provide the parts outside the CDR3, is KAGVTQTPRYLIKTRGQQVTLSCSPISGHRSVSWYQQTPGQGLQFLFEYFSETQRNKGNFPGRFSGRQFSNSRSEMNVSTLELGDSALYLCASSPRENEKLFFGSGTQLSVL.